The clone carrying this T cell receptor beta chain was counted only a few times. Trimming stripped 7 bases from V and 5 bases from J, with 8 bases between. The CDR3 totals 10 residues. CDR1 and CDR2 (germline): SQVTM, ANQGSEA. These data are taken from a study of blood T cells in healthy people across ages. At the level of the study: The capture of about one barcoded beta molecule per two T cells was achieved by template switching.

A second PCR of 7 to 11 cycles used a sample-barcoded 5' primer and a J-beta primer mix. The template-switch adaptor was a 5' adaptor with 12 random nucleotides. It tagged each cDNA molecule. Sequencing recovered at least 2.5 million CDR3-containing paired-end reads from each sample. A single record per CDR3 protein comes from TCRdb applying MiXCR to the 5' RACE reads. In the table there are about 290,000 distinct CDR3 sequences, around 27% of which are singletons. Total RNA extraction produced at least 6 micrograms (per sample) for the study. The chain uses TRBV29-1 and TRBJ1-1, with D perhaps TRBD1 (5 bases). Sequencing input: blood. This TCR came from a woman in her sixties or seventies in good health. Written as DNA, the CDR3 is TGCAGCGCTGGACATACTGAAGCTTTCTTT. Translation: CSAGHTEAFF.